These 4 T cell receptor beta chains share one sample of origin, sequenced in a study of shared clonotypes between healthy human individuals. Sequencing was performed with immunoSEQ multiplex PCR; in TCRdb, only in-frame clones are kept and a portion is missing. Of roughly 2.2 million clones in the sample, 80% to 95% were seen once. Sequencing used naive CD4+ T cells from PBMCs. Noted subset: CD45RA+ positively selected. The origin of the receptors is a man aged 18 to 30 in good health. Some clones in this sample may be carry-over from other donors' samples.

The gene calls are TRBV28 and TRBJ1-1, with a weak D call TRBD1 (5 bases). Germline V gene lookup returns CDR1 MDHEN and CDR2 SYDVKM. This CDR3 is 13 amino acids long. The V end lost 9 bases, the J end lost 0 bases, and 11 bases lay between the germline ends. CDR3 coding DNA: TGTGCCAGTACGGGACCGATGAACACTGAAGCTTTCTTT. Translated, it gives CASTGPMNTEAFF.

V gene TRBV18 combines with J gene TRBJ1-2; a possible D gene is TRBD1 (5 bases). The V gene's germline CDR1 is KGHSH and CDR2 LQKENI. Trimming stripped 4 bases from V and 8 bases from J, with 20 bases between. The CDR3 runs to 15 residues. The CDR3 loop is CASSLFPALAGGYTF. As DNA, the CDR3 is TGTGCCAGCTCACTATTTCCAGCCCTCGCAGGGGGCTACACCTTC.

The rearrangement uses TRBV6-5 and TRBJ2-7; maybe TRBD1 (5 bases). The germline CDR1 and CDR2 sequences are MNHEY and SVGAGI. V was shortened by 6 bases and J by 3 bases, with 15 bases between the two germline ends. This CDR3 contains 14 residues. The DNA of the CDR3 is TGTGCCAGCAGCGGCCCCAGGGCTAACTACGAGCAGTACTTC. It specifies CASSGPRANYEQYF.

The rearrangement links TRBV10-3 to TRBJ2-7; D gene ambiguous. The germline V gene encodes CDR1 ENHRY and CDR2 SYGVKD. V gave up 2 bases and J gave up 1 base, with 6 bases separating them. The CDR3 contains 13 residues. CDR3 amino acids: CAISETGSYEQYF. For the CDR3, the DNA is TGTGCCATCAGTGAGACCGGGTCCTACGAGCAGTACTTC.